This T cell receptor beta chain stems from a study of breast tumors, draining lymph nodes, adjacent tissues (dated by TCRdb to the mid-2010s). Study-wide context: Breast cancer patients provided tumor, adjacent nontumor tissue and axillary lymph nodes, and the study compared the TCR beta repertoires across these three sources. In human breast cancer, the study set out to evaluate how tumor, surrounding tissue and draining lymph node repertoires relate to one another and whether T cells may move between these sites. What the study reported, not specific to this receptor: The data were judged consistent with most tumor T cells deriving from the lymph node and then expanding within tumor tissue. In luminal-like breast cancer, tumor and nontumor tissue repertoires resembled each other significantly more than in basal-like breast cancer. The study presented the conclusion that tumor T cells originate in lymph nodes as consistent with a hypothesis, not as something directly demonstrated. Tumor T-cell repertoires showed less diversity than lymph node repertoires and more diversity than nontumor tissue repertoires, and tumor T-cell repertoires showed preferential V and J gene usage.

The axillary draining lymph nodes of breast cancer patients were the source of the lymph node samples. Sequencing used an Illumina HiSeq 2000. Multiplex PCR amplification was used to generate the TCR beta chain libraries. High-throughput sequencing was used to analyze the amplified TCR beta chain products. The public reads were run again by TCRdb, first through fastp at Q25 and then through MiXCR, and only productive beta chains were kept. Each CDR3 protein appears once, grouped with its most common genes and DNA. The sample table holds under 350,000 distinct CDR3 sequences, of which roughly 31% were seen once. The ten biggest clones cover more than 0.95% of the sample. On this clonotype itself: Its antigen specificity is not known. Within one base of it there is no much larger clone, and no base qualities were kept.

Source material: axillary lymph node tissue. The sequence derives from a female donor with breast cancer. Some clones in this sample may be carry-over from other donors' samples.

The CDR3 sequence is CASSLGGSGIQYF. Here is the DNA: TGTGCCAGCAGCTTAGGAGGGAGTGGCATTCAGTACTTC. This chain joins TRBV7-2 to TRBJ2-4; matching of 5 bases hints at TRBD2 as the D gene. Between the V and J ends, shortened by 1 base and 9 bases respectively, the junction contains 10 bases. CDR1 and CDR2, looked up from the germline V gene, are SGHTA and FQGNSA. The CDR3 covers 13 residues, taking in both the cysteine and the phenylalanine. Only the CDR3 portion is preserved as DNA: 39 bases, with reading frame beginning at the first base.